The 5 T cell receptor beta chains reported below all come from one sample, sequenced in a study of post-analysis software for immune sequencing data (dated by TCRdb to about 2015). These receptors are not linked to any known antigen. Library prep was done by PCR. The run used an Illumina HiSeq 2500. To reduce PCR and sequencing biases, unique molecular identifiers were built into the TCR beta cDNA libraries. TCRdb applied fastp at Q25 and MiXCR to the public reads, then kept only in-frame beta chains. Every CDR3 protein is listed once, alongside the most common genes and DNA of its rows. The sample table records 750,000 to 950,000 distinct CDR3 sequences; about 50% of these occur just once. The ten largest clones take up approximately 4.2% of the sample. What the work shows at the level of the full study, not this receptor alone: A handful of TRBV segments, including TRBV5-6, TRBV5-1 and TRBV20-1, were significantly more frequent in patients than controls.

Input material: blood. These receptors originate from a girl aged 5 to 17 with multiple sclerosis.

Ten or more counts support this clonotype. This chain joins TRBV28 and TRBJ2-6; 8 nucleotides match TRBD1. This CDR3 is 18 amino acids long. Germline CDR1 MDHEN, CDR2 SYDVKM. Losses at the gene ends were 5 bases for V and 0 bases for J; bases not matched to a gene: 9. DNA for the CDR3: TGTGCCAGCAGTCCCCTCGGGACAGGTTCCTCTGGGGCCAACGTCCTGACTTTC. It encodes CASSPLGTGSSGANVLTF.

Concerning this clonotype: A junction boundary mismatches the germline segment, possibly from a read error. The genes are TRBV4-1 and TRBJ2-1; 9 nucleotides match TRBD2. The germline gives CDR1 MGHRA, CDR2 YSYEKL. CDR3 length: 17 amino acids. The DNA for the CDR3 is TGCGCCAGCAGCCAAGATGTGACTAGCGGAACCTACAATAAGCAGTTCTTC. This codes for CASSQDVTSGTYNKQFF.

This rearrangement joins TRBV15 to TRBJ2-7, with D uncertain. The CDR3 has 16 residues. Germline V gives CDR1 LNHNV, CDR2 YYDKDF (reference sequence). V was pared by 0 bases and J by 5 bases, with 17 bases between. CDR3 in amino acids: CATSRDHMTRKNEQYF. Here the CDR3 DNA reads TGTGCCACCAGCAGAGATCATATGACTCGGAAGAACGAGCAGTACTTC.

V gene TRBV5-6 combines with J gene TRBJ2-7, with D possibly matching TRBD1 (6 bases). Trimming pared 8 bases from V and 3 bases from J, leaving 21 bases between. Germline V gene lookup returns CDR1 SGHDT and CDR2 YYEEEE. There are 15 residues in the CDR3. The CDR3 coding sequence is TGTGCCAGAAGCCCGGGACAAATGCTAAGCTACGAGCAGTACTTC. It yields the protein CARSPGQMLSYEQYF. Together with reference TRBV5-6 and TRBJ2-7, the CDR3 gives the full variable domain: DAGVTQSPTHLIKTRGQQVTLRCSPKSGHDTVSWYQQALGQGPQFIFQYYEEEERQRGNFPDRFSGHQFPNYSSELNVNALLLGDSALYLCARSPGQMLSYEQYFGPGTRLTVT.

The V call is TRBV10-3, the J call TRBJ2-1, with D perhaps matching TRBD1 or TRBD2 (5 bases each). The CDR3 length is 13 residues. Trimming took off 6 bases at V and 10 bases at J, with 16 bases between the two ends. Germline loops: CDR1 ENHRY, CDR2 SYGVKD. The CDR3 protein is CAISPGQGTEQFF. The CDR3 DNA sequence: TGTGCCATCAGCCCGGGGCAGGGTACGGAGCAGTTCTTC.